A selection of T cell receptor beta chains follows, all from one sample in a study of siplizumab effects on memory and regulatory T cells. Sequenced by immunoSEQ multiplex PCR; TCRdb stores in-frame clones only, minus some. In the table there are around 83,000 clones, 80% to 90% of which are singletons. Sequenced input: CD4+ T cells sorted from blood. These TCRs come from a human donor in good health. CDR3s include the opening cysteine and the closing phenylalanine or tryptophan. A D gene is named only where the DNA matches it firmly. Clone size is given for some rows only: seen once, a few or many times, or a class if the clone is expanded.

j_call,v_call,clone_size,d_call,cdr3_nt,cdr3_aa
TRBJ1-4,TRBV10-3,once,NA,TGTGCCACGAGCTGGGTAGCTAATGAAAAACTGTTTTTT,CATSWVANEKLFF
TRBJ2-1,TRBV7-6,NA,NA,TGTGCCAGCAGCTCGAGTCCCGGCAGGGGAGGATACAATGAGCAGTTCTTC,CASSSSPGRGGYNEQFF
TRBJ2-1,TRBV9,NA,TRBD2,TGTGCCAGCAGCGGGTTACTAGCGGGAGATGGGGATGAGCAGTTCTTC,CASSGLLAGDGDEQFF
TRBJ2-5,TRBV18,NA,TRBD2,TGTGCCAGCTCACCTGGGGACTACACCAAGAAAGAGACCCAGTACTTC,CASSPGDYTKKETQYF
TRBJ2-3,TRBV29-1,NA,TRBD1,TGCAGCGTTGAACAGTTGCAGGGGGGCACAGATACGCAGTATTTT,CSVEQLQGGTDTQYF
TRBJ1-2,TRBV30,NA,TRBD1,TGTGCCTGGAGTGTACCCGACAGGGGGAACTATGGCTACACCTTC,CAWSVPDRGNYGYTF
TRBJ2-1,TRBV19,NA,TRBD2,TGTGCCAGTAGTATTTTTGGCGGGAGGGACAATGAGCAGTTCTTC,CASSIFGGRDNEQFF
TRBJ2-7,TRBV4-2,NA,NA,TGTGCCAGCAGCCAAGCCCTCGCGGGACGGAGATATTACGAGCAGTACTTC,CASSQALAGRRYYEQYF
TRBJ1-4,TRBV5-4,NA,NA,TGTGCCAGCAGCCCGGGTCGAGGGGGGGTCGGAAAACTGTTTTTT,CASSPGRGGVGKLFF
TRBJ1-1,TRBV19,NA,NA,TGTGCCAGTAGTATAGGTCCGGGACGGTGGTCTGGGAACACTGAAGCTTTCTTT,CASSIGPGRWSGNTEAFF
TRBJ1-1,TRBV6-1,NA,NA,TGTGCCAGTACCGTGTCACTGAACACTGAAGCTTTCTTT,CASTVSLNTEAFF
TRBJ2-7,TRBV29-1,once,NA,TGCAGCGTCCGGGACTACGAGCAGTACTTC,CSVRDYEQYF
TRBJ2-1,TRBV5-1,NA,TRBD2,TGCGCCAGCAGCTCAATACAATTAGCGGGCACGTCCTACAATGAGCAGTTCTTC,CASSSIQLAGTSYNEQFF
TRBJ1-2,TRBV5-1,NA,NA,TGCGCCAGCAGCTTGGCCGGCAGCTATGGCTACACCTTC,CASSLAGSYGYTF
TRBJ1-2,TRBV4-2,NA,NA,TGTGCCAGCAGCCAAGATTTAAACAACTATGGCTACACCTTC,CASSQDLNNYGYTF
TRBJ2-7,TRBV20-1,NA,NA,TGCAGTGCTAGAATCAGTTACGAGCAGTACTTC,CSARISYEQYF
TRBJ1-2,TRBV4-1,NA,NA,TGCGCCAGCAGCCAGGAAACAGGCCGCTATGGCTACACCTTC,CASSQETGRYGYTF
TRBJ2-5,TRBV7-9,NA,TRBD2,TGTGCCAGCAGCCCGGGACTAGCGGAAGAGACCCAGTACTTC,CASSPGLAEETQYF
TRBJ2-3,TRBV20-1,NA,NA,TGCAGTGCTCGAGCGGGCGTAGCGCAGTATTTT,CSARAGVAQYF
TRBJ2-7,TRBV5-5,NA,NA,TGTGCCAGCAGCTTGGCGTGGGGGGCGGACCGTCGGTACTTC,CASSLAWGADRRYF
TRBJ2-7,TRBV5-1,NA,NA,TGCGCCAGCAGCCCCGACAGGAATTTATGGCAGTACTTC,CASSPDRNLWQYF
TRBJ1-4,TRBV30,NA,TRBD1,TGTGCCTGGTCGCCGGGACAGGGATGGGAAAAACTGTTTTTT,CAWSPGQGWEKLFF
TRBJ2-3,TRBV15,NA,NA,TGTGCCACCAGCAGAGGCGTAGGCCCCACAGATACGCAGTATTTT,CATSRGVGPTDTQYF
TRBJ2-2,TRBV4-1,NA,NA,TGCGCCAGCAGCCAGGTCGGGAACACCGGGGAGCTGTTTTTT,CASSQVGNTGELFF
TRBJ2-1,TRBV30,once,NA,TGTGCCTGGAGTGAAGGCCTGTCGTCCTACAATGAGCAGTTCTTC,CAWSEGLSSYNEQFF
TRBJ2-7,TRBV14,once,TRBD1,TGTGCCAGCAGCCACCGCTCGCCGGGACAGGGTTACGAGCAGTACTTC,CASSHRSPGQGYEQYF
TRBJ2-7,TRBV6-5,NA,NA,TGTGCCAGCAGTTACTCGAAGCAGGGCCCCGACGAGCAGTACTTC,CASSYSKQGPDEQYF
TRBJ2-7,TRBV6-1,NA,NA,TGTGCCAGCAGTGAAGCGCTTAGGGACTACGAGCAGTACTTC,CASSEALRDYEQYF
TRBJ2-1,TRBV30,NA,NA,TGTGCCTGGAGGGAGCCTGGGACGGTCTACAATGAGCAGTTCTTC,CAWREPGTVYNEQFF
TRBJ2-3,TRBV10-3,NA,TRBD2,TGTGCCATCAGTGAGTCAACGCTAGCGGTCCGCGATACGCAGTATTTT,CAISESTLAVRDTQYF
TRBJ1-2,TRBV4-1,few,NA,TGCGCCAGCAGCCGTATGGGGGATGGCTACACCTTC,CASSRMGDGYTF